The 23 T cell receptor beta chains given below trace back to one sample, sequenced in a study of T cells in Graves' hyperthyroidism and ophthalmopathy. Authors of the study amplified TCR beta CDR3 regions from RNA transcripts. RT-PCR in the first round (using the HTBI primer set) targeted the TCR CDR3. TCRdb called the multiplex PCR reads again in MiXCR, with one record for every CDR3 protein. The data hold hundreds of thousands of distinct CDR3 sequences, with about 15% observed a single time. Material for sequencing was blood. Receptor source: a woman aged 18-35 years with Graves' hyperthyroidism.

This chain uses TRBV6-5 with TRBJ2-7, with D perhaps TRBD2 (6 bases). Trimming pared 2 bases from V and 3 bases from J, leaving 17 bases between. The CDR3 extends over 16 amino acids. CDR1 and CDR2 from the germline V gene are MNHEY and SVGAGI. The CDR3 spells CASSYDRGTWGYEQYF. The CDR3 bases are TGTGCCAGCAGTTACGATCGCGGGACTTGGGGCTACGAGCAGTACTTC.

In this sample, this clonotype turned up many times. This chain joins TRBV3-1 and TRBJ2-3, with 10 positions matching TRBD2. In germline, CDR1 is LGHDT, CDR2 YNNKEL (reference sequence). V gave up 0 bases and J gave up 3 bases; unmatched junction bases: 3. The CDR3 extends over 16 amino acids. CDR3 sequence (DNA): TGTGCCAGCAGCCAAGATAGGGGACTAGCGACAGATACGCAGTATTTT. Protein: CASSQDRGLATDTQYF.

The V call is TRBV9, the J call TRBJ2-5; D is uncertain. From germline, CDR1 is SGDLS and CDR2 YYNGEE. The length of the CDR3 is 13 residues. The V end was cut by 2 bases, the J end by 5 bases, with 10 bases between. The CDR3: CASSVSSRETQYF. CDR3 nucleotides: TGTGCCAGCAGCGTGAGTAGCAGGGAGACCCAGTACTTC.

The table lists this clonotype with many counts. The chain employs TRBV20-1 and TRBJ1-1; D ambiguous. The CDR3 sequence is 14 residues long. The germline gives CDR1 DFQATT, CDR2 SNEGSKA (reference sequence). V was pared by 1 base and J by 0 bases, with 9 bases between. Here the CDR3 DNA reads TGCAGTGCTAGAGGCCCGGCGCTGAACACTGAAGCTTTCTTT. As protein: CSARGPALNTEAFF.

The rearrangement uses TRBV15 and TRBJ1-5; possible D gene TRBD1, 5 bases. The V end was cut by 0 bases, the J end by 4 bases, with 19 bases between. Germline-derived CDR1 and CDR2 are LNHNV and YYDKDF (reference sequence). The length of the CDR3 is 18 residues. Here the CDR3 DNA reads TGTGCCACCAGCAGAGATCCCCCACGGACAATACAGAATCAGCCCCAGCATTTT. Its protein product is CATSRDPPRTIQNQPQHF.

V usage is TRBV18 and J usage is TRBJ2-3; 8 bases are a match to TRBD2. The V and J ends lost 6 bases and 5 bases, in that order; junction bases with no gene match: 13. Per the germline V gene, CDR1 is KGHSH and CDR2 is LQKENI. The CDR3 spans 16 residues. The CDR3 bases are TGTGCCAGCTCCCCAGAGGGAGCGGGAGCTGTAGATACGCAGTATTTT. Residues: CASSPEGAGAVDTQYF.

The J gene is TRBJ2-2, the V gene TRBV4-3; D not certain. The germline gives CDR1 LGHNA, CDR2 YSLEER. V lost 0 bases to trimming and J lost 6 bases, with 17 bases between them. The CDR3 extends over 17 amino acids. The CDR3: CASSQDHFAINAGELFF. The DNA of the CDR3 is TGCGCCAGCAGCCAAGATCACTTCGCTATTAACGCCGGGGAGCTGTTTTTT.

Many counts were recorded for this clonotype. The DNA for the CDR3 is TGTGCCAGCAGCTTGGGCAGGGGGAACACTGAAGCTTTCTTT. Translation gives CASSLGRGNTEAFF. J is TRBJ1-1 and V is TRBV13; a weak D match, TRBD1 (6 bases). Germline V gives CDR1 PRHDT, CDR2 FYEKMQ (reference sequence). This CDR3 region has 14 residues. The V gene lost 3 bases and the J gene lost 1 base, with 9 bases spanning the gap.

This chain uses TRBV6-2 or TRBV6-3 with TRBJ2-7; the match to TRBD2 covers 7 bases. J lost 2 bases, V lost 7 bases, and 14 bases had no gene match. The germline V gene has CDR1 MNHEY and CDR2 SVGEGT. CDR3 size: 16 residues. CDR3 region: CASTKSTSRTAYEQYF. The CDR3 coding sequence is TGTGCCAGCACCAAATCGACTAGCAGGACGGCCTACGAGCAGTACTTC.

This clonotype has at least ten counts. The rearrangement uses TRBV24-1 and TRBJ2-5; the D gene is possibly TRBD2 (6 bases). The CDR3 extends over 14 amino acids. Looked up from germline, CDR1 is KGHDR and CDR2 is SFDVKD. V lost 4 bases, J lost 0 bases, and 8 bases lay in between. The CDR3 spells CATSDGTYQETQYF. In DNA, the CDR3 is TGTGCCACCAGTGACGGGACTTACCAAGAGACCCAGTACTTC.

This clonotype was found many times. This rearrangement joins TRBV27 to TRBJ2-2; 9 bases agree with TRBD1. Per the germline V gene, CDR1 is MNHEY and CDR2 is SMNVEV (reference sequence). This CDR3 is 14 amino acids long. The V gene end was trimmed by 4 bases and the J gene end by 8 bases; junction bases not matched to a gene: 5. CDR3 in amino acids: CASSSRQGVGELFF. Written as DNA, the CDR3 is TGTGCCAGCAGTTCCAGACAGGGGGTGGGGGAGCTGTTTTTT.

Comments on this clonotype: One end of the junction varies from germline; a read error may be responsible. The genes are TRBV11-3 and TRBJ1-1, with D perhaps TRBD1 (5 bases). The CDR3 is 15 residues long. From germline, CDR1 is SGHNT and CDR2 YENEEA. The CDR3 loop reads CASSARQLGNTESFF. The CDR3 DNA sequence: TGTGCCAGCAGCGCAAGACAGCTGGGGAACACTGAATCTTTCTTT.

This clonotype has just a few counts. The rearrangement links TRBV10-2 to TRBJ1-5; perhaps TRBD1 as D (6 bases). This CDR3 has 13 amino acids. Trimming stripped 8 bases from V and 4 bases from J, with 12 bases between. The germline CDR1 and CDR2 sequences are WSHSY and SAAADI. CDR3: CASCIQGNQPQHF. CDR3 nucleotide sequence: TGCGCCAGCTGCATTCAGGGGAATCAGCCCCAGCATTTT.

This clonotype was recorded at least ten times. V gene TRBV3-1 combines with J gene TRBJ2-3; the D call may be TRBD1 or TRBD2 (6 bases each). CDR1 and CDR2 from the germline V gene are LGHDT and YNNKEL (reference sequence). V was clipped by 3 bases and J by 9 bases, with 19 bases between them. This CDR3 region has 15 residues. The CDR3 DNA sequence: TGTGCCAGCAGCCATGAGGGTCCTGGAGGGACAACGCAGTATTTT. The encoded protein is CASSHEGPGGTTQYF.

The chain couples TRBV6-1 to TRBJ1-2, with D possibly matching TRBD1 (5 bases). From germline, CDR1 is MNHNS and CDR2 SASEGT. Trimming removed 5 bases at V and 7 bases at J, with 17 bases between. The CDR3 totals 14 residues. CDR3 sequence reads: CASSLTAGPIGYTF. The CDR3 DNA sequence: TGTGCCAGCAGTTTGACAGCAGGTCCGATTGGCTACACCTTC.

This clonotype was recorded at least ten times. This chain joins TRBV20-1 and TRBJ2-1; 10 bases agree with TRBD2. This CDR3 spans 15 amino acids. Germline V gene sequence: CDR1 DFQATT, CDR2 SNEGSKA (reference sequence). V gave up 4 bases and J gave up 8 bases; unmatched junction bases: 11. The CDR3 DNA is TGCAGTGCTACTCCAGCGGGAGGGCTTGGCCATGAGCAGTTCTTC. Its translation: CSATPAGGLGHEQFF.

This chain connects TRBV15 to TRBJ2-5; D possibly corresponds to TRBD1 (7 bases). This CDR3 has 15 residues. The V and J ends lost 4 bases and 7 bases respectively, with 19 bases between them. From germline, CDR1 is LNHNV and CDR2 YYDKDF (reference sequence). DNA for the CDR3: TGTGCCACCAGCACCGACTTGGAGGGGGCTTGGACCCAGTACTTC. Protein sequence: CATSTDLEGAWTQYF.

A few counts support this clonotype. The chain has TRBV7-2 and TRBJ1-2, with TRBD1 matching over 7 bases. CDR1 and CDR2 (germline): SGHTA, FQGNSA. J was trimmed by 8 bases and V by 8 bases; bases with no gene match: 17. The CDR3 spans 15 residues. The CDR3 DNA follows: TGTGCCAGCCGCAAAGCCGACAGGGCCGCCGGCGGCTACACCTTC. It specifies CASRKADRAAGGYTF.

The rearrangement joins TRBV11-3 to TRBJ2-2; 7 nucleotides agree with TRBD1. Germline V gives CDR1 SGHNT, CDR2 YENEEA. This CDR3 comprises 15 residues. With V trimmed by 1 base and J by 3 bases, 2 bases remained unmatched. The CDR3, as DNA: TGTGCCAGCAGCTTAGGGGGACAGTACACCGGGGAGCTGTTTTTT. Translating gives CASSLGGQYTGELFF.

This clonotype occurred a few times. The V call is TRBV11-2, the J call TRBJ1-6; no definite D call. The germline CDR1 and CDR2 sequences are SGHAT and FQNNGV. The V and J ends lost 2 bases and 6 bases respectively, with 17 bases between them. CDR3 length: 17 amino acids. The CDR3 is CASSLIPREGSNSPLHF. CDR3 bases: TGTGCCAGCAGCTTAATCCCTCGGGAGGGCAGTAATTCACCCCTCCACTTT.

This clonotype was detected only a few times. The chain employs TRBV5-1 and TRBJ2-2; D is perhaps TRBD2 (7 bases). The CDR3 has 15 residues. Trimming cost V 4 bases and J 4 bases, with 14 bases left between them. The germline V gene encodes CDR1 SGHRS and CDR2 YFSETQ. The CDR3, as DNA: TGCGCCAGCAGCCCCCTAGCGGACAGCACCGGGGAGCTGTTTTTT. Its protein product is CASSPLADSTGELFF.

CDR3 loop: CASSEADQNTEAFF. CDR3 nucleotide sequence: TGCGCCAGCAGTGAAGCGGACCAGAACACTGAAGCTTTCTTT. J is TRBJ1-1 and V is TRBV10-2; D uncertain. This CDR3 is 14 amino acids long. V was trimmed by 3 bases and J by 1 base, leaving 9 bases between them. Germline CDR1 is WSHSY and CDR2 is SAAADI.

This sequence joins TRBV28 and TRBJ1-6; D gene ambiguous. Germline CDR1 MDHEN, CDR2 SYDVKM. Trimming cost V 2 bases and J 3 bases, with 5 bases left between them. The CDR3 extends over 14 amino acids. The CDR3 loop reads CASSLRDYNSPLHF. Here the CDR3 DNA reads TGTGCCAGCAGTTTAAGAGACTATAATTCACCCCTCCACTTT. The variable domain in full, completed from reference TRBV28 and TRBJ1-6, reads DVKVTQSSRYLVKRTGEKVFLECVQDMDHENMFWYRQDPGLGLRLIYFSYDVKMKEKGDIPEGYSVSREKKERFSLILESASTNQTSMYLCASSLRDYNSPLHFGNGTRLTVT.